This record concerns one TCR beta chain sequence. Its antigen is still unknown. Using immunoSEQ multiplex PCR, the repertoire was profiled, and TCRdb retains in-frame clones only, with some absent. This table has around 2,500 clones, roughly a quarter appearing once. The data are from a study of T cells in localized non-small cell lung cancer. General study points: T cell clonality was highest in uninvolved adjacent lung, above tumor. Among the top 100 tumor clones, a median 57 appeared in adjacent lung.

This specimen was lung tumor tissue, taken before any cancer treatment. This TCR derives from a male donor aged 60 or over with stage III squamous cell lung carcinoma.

CDR3 sequence: CASSLFGLVHEQYF. The CDR3 coding sequence is TGTGCCAGCAGTTTGTTCGGGTTGGTTCACGAGCAGTACTTC. The rearrangement joins TRBV28 to TRBJ2-7, with D unresolved. The V gene lost 3 bases and the J gene lost 5 bases, with 14 bases spanning the gap. The CDR3 length is 14 residues. From germline, CDR1 is MDHEN and CDR2 SYDVKM.